Many counts were recorded for the clone carrying this T cell receptor beta chain. Its target is unknown. Unique molecular identifiers were used to barcode this TCRbeta library. Using its own MiXCR run on the PCR reads, TCRdb lists one record per CDR3 protein. The data hold 250,000 to 300,000 distinct CDR3 sequences, with about 9.4% observed a single time. Germline values: CDR1 SGHTA, CDR2 FQGNSA. V was clipped by 5 bases and J by 5 bases; unmatched bases: 6. CDR3 size: 15 residues. This sample was included in a study of T-cell reconstitution after alpha-beta-depleted transplantation in children. Study-level results: Several hundred expanded graft clones reportedly gave rise to the alpha-beta T cells present about two months after transplant. Hyperexpanded clones declined; after one year, newly produced T cells mostly supplied diversity. Some patients' high day-60 TCRbeta diversity was traced to surviving recipient T cells and thymic progenitors.

The clonotype comes from a boy under three years old with acute myeloid leukemia, due to receive a stem cell transplant. This chain links TRBV7-2 with TRBJ2-1, with 10 positions matching TRBD2. The source material was PBMCs, sampled before TCRalphabeta/CD19-depleted stem cell transplant. The CDR3 nucleotides read TGTGCCAGCAGCAAGAGCGGGGGGGCCCACAATGAGCAGTTCTTC. This sequence encodes CASSKSGGAHNEQFF. Full variable domain (remainder filled in from reference TRBV7-2 and TRBJ2-1): GAGVSQSPSNKVTEKGKDVELRCDPISGHTALYWYRQSLGQGLEFLIYFQGNSAPDKSGLPSDRFSAERTGGSVSTLTIQRTQQEDSAVYLCASSKSGGAHNEQFFGPGTRLTVL.